The sequence of this T cell receptor beta chain was determined in a study of OX40 agonist ivuxolimab in advanced cancers. Looking at the study overall: A diagnosis of hepatocellular carcinoma, melanoma, renal cell or head and neck cancer was present in dose-escalation patients.

Details on this clone: No antigen is known for it.

Findings and limits, study-wide: Both CD4+ and CD8+ T cell populations in blood had undergone clonal expansion by week 6 at 0.1 to 3.0 mg/kg.

Assay used: immunoSEQ multiplex PCR; TCRdb lists only in-frame clones, some missing. The sample gives 53,000 or so clones, approximately 84% of which show up once; 10% to 15% is in the top ten. The source was CD4+ or CD8+ T cells sorted from blood, collected in a trial of the OX40 agonist ivuxolimab. The TCR comes from an adult with an advanced solid tumor such as melanoma, head and neck, liver or kidney cancer.

CDR3 bases: TGTGCCAGTAGTACGCTGGTTAGCGGGAATGCCTACGAGCAGTACTTC. Translation gives CASSTLVSGNAYEQYF. The chain joins TRBV19 to TRBJ2-7, with 8 nucleotides matching TRBD2. V gave up 4 bases and J gave up 2 bases; unmatched junction bases: 10. Per the germline V gene, CDR1 is LNHDA and CDR2 is SQIVND (reference sequence). This CDR3 comprises 16 residues. The entire variable domain, with the rest obtained from reference TRBV19 and TRBJ2-7, is as follows: DGGITQSPKYLFRKEGQNVTLSCEQNLNHDAMYWYRQDPGQGLRLIYYSQIVNDFQKGDIAEGYSVSREKKESFPLTVTSAQKNPTAFYLCASSTLVSGNAYEQYFGPGTRLTVT.